Described below is a single TCR beta chain sequence and its context. The data were obtained in a study of cytomegalovirus exposure and HLA in healthy donors. The PCR was carried out with 60 Vbeta primers and 13 Jbeta primers. Data came from immunoSEQ multiplex PCR; TCRdb stores just in-frame clones and leaves some out. The sample has about 87,000 clones, around 68% seen once. J lost 4 bases, V lost 6 bases, and 10 bases had no gene match. Germline loops: CDR1 MNHNY, CDR2 SVGAGI (reference sequence). The CDR3 totals 16 residues. The chain is built from TRBV6-6 and TRBJ1-1; 11 nucleotides match TRBD1. Sequences were obtained from PBMCs. The TCR was taken from a man under 40 in good health and CMV-seropositive. CDR3 sequence reads: CASSPGQGGSFTEAFF. The CDR3 DNA reads as TGTGCCAGCAGCCCGGGACAGGGGGGTTCATTCACTGAAGCTTTCTTT.